Listed below are T cell receptor beta chains from one sample, sequenced in a study of T cells in Graves' hyperthyroidism and ophthalmopathy. TCRdb re-called the multiplex PCR reads with MiXCR, one entry per CDR3 protein. This repertoire shows about 300,000 distinct CDR3 sequences, roughly 14% found once; its top ten account for roughly 8%. The sequenced sample consisted of blood. Receptors originate from a woman in her twenties or thirties with Graves' hyperthyroidism that later progressed to Graves' ophthalmopathy. Both conserved end residues are part of each CDR3. The D gene is left open where the match is weak. Expanded clones are given a class, and other clones once, few, many or no size at all.

. 12 TRBJ2-5 . TRBV20-1 TGCAGTGCGATAGGCGTACAAGAGACCCAGTACTTC CSAIGVQETQYF
. 15 TRBJ1-1 . TRBV4-1 TGCGCCAGCAGCCAATCCCTCGGGAAAGACACTGAAGCTTTCTTT CASSQSLGKDTEAFF
many 14 TRBJ2-7 TRBD2 TRBV7-8 TGTGCCAGCAGCTTAGTAGCGGGAGCGTACGAGCAGTACTTC CASSLVAGAYEQYF
many 15 TRBJ2-6 . TRBV10-3 TGTGCCATCAGTGAGTCGGGGGCTGGGGCCAACGTCCTGACTTTC CAISESGAGANVLTF
many 12 TRBJ2-7 TRBD2 TRBV27 TGTGCCACCGCGGGACTAACCTACGAGCAGTACTTC CATAGLTYEQYF
few 16 TRBJ1-5 . TRBV6-1 TGTGCCAGCAGTGAGCCAAGGGCAGGGAGTAATCAGCCCCAGCATTTT CASSEPRAGSNQPQHF
many 16 TRBJ2-1 TRBD2 TRBV2 TGTGCCAGCAGGAACAGACTAGCGGGAGGAACCAATGAGCAGTTCTTC CASRNRLAGGTNEQFF
many 12 TRBJ2-7 . TRBV20-1 TGCAGTGCAGCAAGGGAAGTCCACGAGCAGTACTTC CSAAREVHEQYF
many 16 TRBJ2-5 TRBD1 TRBV18 TGTGCCAGCTCACGTGGGACAGGGAGGATGGAAGAGACCCAGTACTTC CASSRGTGRMEETQYF
few 16 TRBJ1-6 TRBD1 TRBV14 TGTGCCAGCAGCGAGATCGGGACAGGGGTGGGTTCACCCCTCCACTTT CASSEIGTGVGSPLHF
. 15 TRBJ2-7 TRBD1 TRBV24-1 TGTGCCACCAGTGATTCGGGCAGGGGGCACTACGAGCAGTACTTC CATSDSGRGHYEQYF
few 13 TRBJ2-4 . TRBV19 TGTGCCAGTAAGGAAGGAGGACGGAACATTCAGTACTTC CASKEGGRNIQYF
many 15 TRBJ1-4 . TRBV28 TGTGCCAGCAGTTTAGAGTCCATTCAAGGTGAAAAACTGTTTTTT CASSLESIQGEKLFF